This T cell receptor beta chain originates from a study of blood T cell repertoires in COVID-19. Study at large: The United States, Italy and Spain supplied acute and convalescent COVID-19 samples. PBMCs, B-cell-depleted T cells, or T cells provided the cDNA or gDNA that made up the material.

This CDR3 has 14 residues. Germline V gives CDR1 GTSNPN, CDR2 SVGIG (reference sequence). V lost 0 bases and J 5 bases, leaving 13 bases between the germline ends. Source study methods: By means of reference gene primer amplification, nucleated cell counts were estimated. Assay: immunoSEQ multiplex PCR; the TCRdb copy retains only in-frame clones and omits some. The D gene and trimming were derived from the DNA, and the V and J assignments and clone size from that table. The table shows about 200,000 clones, with over 75% occurring only once. The J gene is TRBJ1-1, the V gene TRBV30; D is perhaps TRBD1 (5 bases). This TCR came from an elderly man with acute or convalescent COVID-19. The sequenced sample consisted of peripheral blood. The CDR3, as DNA: TGTGCCTGGAGTGTACAGGCAGGGCAAACTGAAGCTTTCTTT. Translating it yields CAWSVQAGQTEAFF.